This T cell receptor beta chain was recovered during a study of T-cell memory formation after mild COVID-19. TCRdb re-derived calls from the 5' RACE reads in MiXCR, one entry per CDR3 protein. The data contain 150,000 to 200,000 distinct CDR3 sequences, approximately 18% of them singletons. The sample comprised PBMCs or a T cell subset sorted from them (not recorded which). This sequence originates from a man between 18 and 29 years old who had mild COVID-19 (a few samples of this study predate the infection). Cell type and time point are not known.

The CDR3 DNA is TGTGCCAGCTCACCCGCAGAGGTAAATGAGCAGTTCTTC. Translating gives CASSPAEVNEQFF. The genes are TRBV18 and TRBJ2-1, with D unresolved. Germline loops: CDR1 KGHSH, CDR2 LQKENI. V shed 3 bases and J shed 7 bases, with 10 bases lying between them. The CDR3 covers 13 residues.